What follows describes a single TCR beta chain. Its antigen is still unknown. PCR primers comprised 60 Vbeta and 13 Jbeta primers. Clones were sequenced by immunoSEQ multiplex PCR, and TCRdb holds only the in-frame ones, with some missing. Of 60,000 to 85,000 clones in the sample, roughly 70% were seen once. The sample is drawn from a study of cytomegalovirus exposure and HLA in healthy donors. The study's findings and limits: Previous analysis showed most TCR beta V segments were productive about 87% or about 30% of the time. The HLA-A and HLA-B alleles of most subjects were reportedly predicted accurately from TCR beta sequences. Reports described diagnosis of cytomegalovirus status by the classifier as highly specific and sensitive. Listed as cytomegalovirus-associated were 150 to 200 TCR beta chains.

The germline gives CDR1 MDHEN, CDR2 SYDVKM. The length of the CDR3 is 15 residues. V gave up 5 bases and J gave up 1 base; unmatched junction bases: 4. Input material: PBMCs. This clonotype originated in a man aged 60 to 69 in good health and CMV-seropositive. The rearrangement joins TRBV28 to TRBJ2-3; TRBD1 aligns across 9 bases. CDR3 coding DNA: TGTGCCAGCAGTCAGGGACAGGGCCGCACAGATACGCAGTATTTT. Residues: CASSQGQGRTDTQYF. The full variable domain, rest sourced from reference TRBV28 and TRBJ2-3, is DVKVTQSSRYLVKRTGEKVFLECVQDMDHENMFWYRQDPGLGLRLIYFSYDVKMKEKGDIPEGYSVSREKKERFSLILESASTNQTSMYLCASSQGQGRTDTQYFGPGTRLTVL.